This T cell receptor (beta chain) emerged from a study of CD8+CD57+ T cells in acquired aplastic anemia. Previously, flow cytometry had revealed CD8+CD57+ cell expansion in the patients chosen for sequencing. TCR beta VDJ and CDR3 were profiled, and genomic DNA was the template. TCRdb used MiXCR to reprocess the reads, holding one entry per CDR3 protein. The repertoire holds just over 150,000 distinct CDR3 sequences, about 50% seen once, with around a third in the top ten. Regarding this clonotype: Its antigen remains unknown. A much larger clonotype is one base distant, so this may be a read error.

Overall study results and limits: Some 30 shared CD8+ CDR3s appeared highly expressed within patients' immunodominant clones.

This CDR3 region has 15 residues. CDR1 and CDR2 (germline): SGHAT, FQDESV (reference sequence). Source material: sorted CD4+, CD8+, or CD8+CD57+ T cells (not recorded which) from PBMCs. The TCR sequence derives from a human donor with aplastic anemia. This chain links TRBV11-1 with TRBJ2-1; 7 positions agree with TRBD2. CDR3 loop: CASSRPAGANNVQFF. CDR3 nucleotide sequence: TGTGCCAGCAGCCGACCCGCGGGAGCGAACAATGTGCAGTTCTTC. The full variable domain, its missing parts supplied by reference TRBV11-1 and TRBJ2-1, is EAEVAQSPRYKITEKSQAVAFWCDPISGHATLYWYRQILGQGPELLVQFQDESVVDDSQLPKDRFSAERLKGVDSTLKIQPAELGDSAMYLCASSRPAGANNVQFFGPGTRLTVL.